This T cell receptor beta chain was recovered during a study of cytomegalovirus exposure and HLA in healthy donors. In the PCR, 60 Vbeta and 13 Jbeta primers were used. Generated by immunoSEQ multiplex PCR, the TCRdb table keeps only in-frame clones and is missing some. The sample holds some 150,000 clones; 60% to 85% are singletons and the top ten take less than 3%. CDR1 and CDR2 (germline): GTSNPN, SVGIG (reference sequence). This CDR3 has 12 residues. The rearrangement links TRBV30 to TRBJ2-2; perhaps TRBD2 as D (6 bases). This receptor was identified in a male donor in good health and CMV-seronegative. Material: PBMCs. As DNA, the CDR3 is TGTGTCCGGGGGTCGAACACCGGGGAGCTGTTTTTT. This encodes CVRGSNTGELFF.